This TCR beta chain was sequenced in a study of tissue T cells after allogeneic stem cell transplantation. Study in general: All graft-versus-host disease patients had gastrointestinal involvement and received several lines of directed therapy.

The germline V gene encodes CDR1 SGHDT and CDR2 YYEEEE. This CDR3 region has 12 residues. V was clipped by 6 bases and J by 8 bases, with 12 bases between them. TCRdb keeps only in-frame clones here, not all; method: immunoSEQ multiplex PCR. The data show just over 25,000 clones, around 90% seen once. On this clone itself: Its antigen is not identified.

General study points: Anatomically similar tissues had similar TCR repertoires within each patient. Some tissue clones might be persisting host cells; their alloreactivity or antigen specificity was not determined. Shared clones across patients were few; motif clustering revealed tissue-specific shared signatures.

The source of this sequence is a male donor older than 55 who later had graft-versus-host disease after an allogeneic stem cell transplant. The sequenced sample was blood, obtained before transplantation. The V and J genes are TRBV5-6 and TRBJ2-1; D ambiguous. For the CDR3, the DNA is TGTGCCAGCACCTCCTTTCTAGATGAGCAGTTCTTC. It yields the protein CASTSFLDEQFF.